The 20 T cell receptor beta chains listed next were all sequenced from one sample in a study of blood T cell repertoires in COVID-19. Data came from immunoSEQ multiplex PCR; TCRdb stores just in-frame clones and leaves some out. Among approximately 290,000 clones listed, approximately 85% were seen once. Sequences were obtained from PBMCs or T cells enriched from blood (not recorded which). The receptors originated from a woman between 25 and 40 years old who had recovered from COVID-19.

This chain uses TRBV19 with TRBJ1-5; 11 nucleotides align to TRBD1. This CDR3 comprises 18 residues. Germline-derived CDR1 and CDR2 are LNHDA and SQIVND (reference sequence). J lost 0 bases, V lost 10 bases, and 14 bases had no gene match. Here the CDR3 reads CANLTQDRGQNSNQPQHF. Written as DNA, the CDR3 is TGTGCCAATCTGACCCAGGACAGGGGGCAAAATAGCAATCAGCCCCAGCATTTT.

The CDR3 DNA follows: TGTGCCAGCAGCCGTCGACAGGCGAAGGGATTCTATGGCTACACCTTC. The encoded protein is CASSRRQAKGFYGYTF. The rearrangement joins TRBV28 to TRBJ1-2, with TRBD1 as a possible D gene (6 bases). Germline V gene lookup returns CDR1 MDHEN and CDR2 SYDVKM. The CDR3 consists of 16 residues. V lost 6 bases and J 4 bases, leaving 21 bases between the germline ends.

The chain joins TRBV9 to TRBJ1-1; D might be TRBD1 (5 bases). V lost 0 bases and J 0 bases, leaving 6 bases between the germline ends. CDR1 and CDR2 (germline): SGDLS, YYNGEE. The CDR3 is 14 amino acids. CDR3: CASSVDRMNTEAFF. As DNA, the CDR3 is TGTGCCAGCAGCGTAGACAGGATGAACACTGAAGCTTTCTTT.

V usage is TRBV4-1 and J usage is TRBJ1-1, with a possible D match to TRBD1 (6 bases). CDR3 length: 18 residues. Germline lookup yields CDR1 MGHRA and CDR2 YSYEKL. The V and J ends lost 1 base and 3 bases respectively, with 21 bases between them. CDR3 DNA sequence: TGCGCCAGCAGCCAAGGTTCCCAGGGGCGAGGATCATACACTGAAGCTTTCTTT. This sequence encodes CASSQGSQGRGSYTEAFF.

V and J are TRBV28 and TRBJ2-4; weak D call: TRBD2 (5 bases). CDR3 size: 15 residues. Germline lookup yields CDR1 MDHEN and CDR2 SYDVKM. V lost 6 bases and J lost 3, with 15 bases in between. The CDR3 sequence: CASSPGSSGKNIQYF. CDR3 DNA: TGTGCCAGCAGCCCGGGGAGTAGTGGCAAAAACATTCAGTACTTC. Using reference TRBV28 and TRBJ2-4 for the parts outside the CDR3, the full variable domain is DVKVTQSSRYLVKRTGEKVFLECVQDMDHENMFWYRQDPGLGLRLIYFSYDVKMKEKGDIPEGYSVSREKKERFSLILESASTNQTSMYLCASSPGSSGKNIQYFGAGTRLSVL.

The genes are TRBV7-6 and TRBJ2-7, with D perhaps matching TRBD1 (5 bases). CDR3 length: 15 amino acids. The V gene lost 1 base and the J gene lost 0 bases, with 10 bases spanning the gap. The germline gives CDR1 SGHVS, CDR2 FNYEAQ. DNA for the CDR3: TGTGCCAGCAGCTTAGACAGGACCAGCTCCTACGAGCAGTACTTC. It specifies CASSLDRTSSYEQYF. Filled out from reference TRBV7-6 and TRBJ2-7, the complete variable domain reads GAGVSQSPRYKVTKRGQDVALRCDPISGHVSLYWYRQALGQGPEFLTYFNYEAQQDKSGLPNDRFSAERPEGSISTLTIQRTEQRDSAMYRCASSLDRTSSYEQYFGPGTRLTVT.

The CDR3 spells CASSSRDRGAYGYTF. DNA of the CDR3: TGTGCCAGCAGCTCCCGGGACAGGGGAGCCTATGGCTACACCTTC. This chain joins TRBV7-9 and TRBJ1-2; TRBD1 matches at 10 bases. From germline, CDR1 is SEHNR and CDR2 FQNEAQ (reference sequence). V was pared by 4 bases and J by 4 bases, with 6 bases of the junction left unmatched. This CDR3 spans 15 amino acids.

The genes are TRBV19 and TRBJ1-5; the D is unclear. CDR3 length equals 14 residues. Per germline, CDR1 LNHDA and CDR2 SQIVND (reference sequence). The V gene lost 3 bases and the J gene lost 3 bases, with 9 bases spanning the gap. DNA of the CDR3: TGTGCCAGTAGTATCGCTGGGCACAATCAGCCCCAGCATTTT. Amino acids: CASSIAGHNQPQHF.

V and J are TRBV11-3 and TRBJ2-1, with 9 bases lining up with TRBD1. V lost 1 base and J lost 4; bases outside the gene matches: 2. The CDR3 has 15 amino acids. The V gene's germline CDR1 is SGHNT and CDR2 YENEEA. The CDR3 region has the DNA TGTGCCAGCAGCTTAGGGGGGACAGGGTACAATGAGCAGTTCTTC. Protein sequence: CASSLGGTGYNEQFF.

The DNA for the CDR3 is TGTGCCATCCAGACTAGCGGGGGCTATGCGGAGCAGTTCTTC. It specifies CAIQTSGGYAEQFF. The chain couples TRBV6-5 to TRBJ2-1; 12 positions agree with TRBD2. J gave up 10 bases and V 10 bases, and 11 bases lay outside the gene matches. The CDR3 runs 14 residues. Germline V lookup: CDR1 MNHEY, CDR2 SVGAGI.

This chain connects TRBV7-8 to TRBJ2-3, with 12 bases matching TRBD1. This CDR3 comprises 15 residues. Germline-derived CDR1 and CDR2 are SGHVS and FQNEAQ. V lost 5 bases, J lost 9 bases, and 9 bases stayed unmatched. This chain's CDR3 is CASSPRDRGRTTQYF. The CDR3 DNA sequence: TGTGCCAGCAGCCCTCGGGACAGGGGGCGTACGACGCAGTATTTT.

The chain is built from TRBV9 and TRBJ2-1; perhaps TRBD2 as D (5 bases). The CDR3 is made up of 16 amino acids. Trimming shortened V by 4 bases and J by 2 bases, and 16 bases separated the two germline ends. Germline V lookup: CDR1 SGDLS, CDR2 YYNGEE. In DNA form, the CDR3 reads TGTGCCAGCAGCCCCCAAAGCGGAGTACCCTACAATGAGCAGTTCTTC. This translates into CASSPQSGVPYNEQFF. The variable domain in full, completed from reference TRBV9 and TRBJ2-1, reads DSGVTQTPKHLITATGQRVTLRCSPRSGDLSVYWYQQSLDQGLQFLIQYYNGEERAKGNILERFSAQQFPDLHSELNLSSLELGDSALYFCASSPQSGVPYNEQFFGPGTRLTVL.

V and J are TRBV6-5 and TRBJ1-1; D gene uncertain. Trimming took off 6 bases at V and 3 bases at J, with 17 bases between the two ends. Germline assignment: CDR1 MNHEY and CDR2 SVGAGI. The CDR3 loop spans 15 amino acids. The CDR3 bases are TGTGCCAGCAGCATCTCGGGGTCGAGATACACTGAAGCTTTCTTT. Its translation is CASSISGSRYTEAFF.

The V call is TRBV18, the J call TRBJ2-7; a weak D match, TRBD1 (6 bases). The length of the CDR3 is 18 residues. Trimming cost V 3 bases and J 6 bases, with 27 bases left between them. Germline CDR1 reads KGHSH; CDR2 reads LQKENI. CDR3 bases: TGTGCCAGCTCACCCTTATCAGCCAGAGGGGGACAATGGGCCGAGCAGTACTTC. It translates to CASSPLSARGGQWAEQYF.

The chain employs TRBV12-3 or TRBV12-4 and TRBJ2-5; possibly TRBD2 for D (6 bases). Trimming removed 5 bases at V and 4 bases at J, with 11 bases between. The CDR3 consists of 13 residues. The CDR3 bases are TGTGCCAGCAGTAGACTGGAGGGAGAGACCCAGTACTTC. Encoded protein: CASSRLEGETQYF.

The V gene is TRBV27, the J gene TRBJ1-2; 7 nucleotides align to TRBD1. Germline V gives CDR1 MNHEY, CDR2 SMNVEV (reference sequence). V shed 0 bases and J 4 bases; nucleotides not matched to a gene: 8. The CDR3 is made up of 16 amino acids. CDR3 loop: CASSLSGTEGVYGYTF. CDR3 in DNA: TGTGCCAGCAGTTTATCCGGGACAGAAGGGGTCTATGGCTACACCTTC.

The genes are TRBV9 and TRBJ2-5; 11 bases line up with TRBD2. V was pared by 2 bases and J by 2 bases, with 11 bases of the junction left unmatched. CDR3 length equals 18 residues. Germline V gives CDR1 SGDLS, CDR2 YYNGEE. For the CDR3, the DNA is TGTGCCAGCAGCGTGCATCCCGGGACTAGCGGAACACAAGAGACCCAGTACTTC. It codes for CASSVHPGTSGTQETQYF.

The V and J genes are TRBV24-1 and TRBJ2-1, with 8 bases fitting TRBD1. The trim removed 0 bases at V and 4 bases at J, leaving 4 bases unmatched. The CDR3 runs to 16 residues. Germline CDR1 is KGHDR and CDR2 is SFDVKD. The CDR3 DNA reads TGTGCCACCAGTGATTTGGGGACAGGAAGGTACAATGAGCAGTTCTTC. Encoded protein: CATSDLGTGRYNEQFF.

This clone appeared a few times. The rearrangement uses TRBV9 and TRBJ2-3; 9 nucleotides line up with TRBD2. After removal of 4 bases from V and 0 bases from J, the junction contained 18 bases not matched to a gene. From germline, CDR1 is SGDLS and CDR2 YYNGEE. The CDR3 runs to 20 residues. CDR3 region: CASSQSLSGRRGSSTDTQYF. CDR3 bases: TGTGCCAGCAGCCAATCACTTAGCGGGAGAAGGGGTTCTAGCACAGATACGCAGTATTTT.

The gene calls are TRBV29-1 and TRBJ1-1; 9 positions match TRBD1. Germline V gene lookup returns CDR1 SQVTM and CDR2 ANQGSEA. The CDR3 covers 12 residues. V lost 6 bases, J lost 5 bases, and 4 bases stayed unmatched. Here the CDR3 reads CSVGQGSTEAFF. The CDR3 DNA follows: TGCAGCGTGGGACAGGGATCTACTGAAGCTTTCTTT.